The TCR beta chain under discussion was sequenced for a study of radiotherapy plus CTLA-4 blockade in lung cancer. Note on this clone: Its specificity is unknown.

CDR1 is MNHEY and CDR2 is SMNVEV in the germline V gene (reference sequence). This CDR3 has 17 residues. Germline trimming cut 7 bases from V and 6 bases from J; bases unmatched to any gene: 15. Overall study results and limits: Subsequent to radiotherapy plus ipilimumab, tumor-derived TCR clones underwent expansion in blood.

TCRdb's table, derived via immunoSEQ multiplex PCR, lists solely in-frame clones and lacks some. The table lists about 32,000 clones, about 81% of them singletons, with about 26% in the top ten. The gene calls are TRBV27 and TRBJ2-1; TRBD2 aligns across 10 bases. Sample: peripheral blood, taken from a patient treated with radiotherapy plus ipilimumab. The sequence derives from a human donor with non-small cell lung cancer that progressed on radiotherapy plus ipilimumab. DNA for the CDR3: TGTGCCAGCATCTTGGGCTCAGCGGGGGGGAATTTCAATGAGCAGTTCTTC. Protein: CASILGSAGGNFNEQFF.